This record covers a single T cell receptor (beta chain). Its antigen is still unknown. This entry comes from a study of graft-versus-host responses after intestinal transplantation. The overall study: Transplants were multivisceral, liver-intestinal, or isolated intestinal. Uniformly, recipients were administered anti-thymocyte globulin induction with subsequent tacrolimus and steroids for around three years.

Between the trimmed V and J ends, which lost 3 bases and 5 bases, there was a span of 0 bases. The CDR3 sequence is 9 residues long. The germline gives CDR1 SGHRS, CDR2 YFSETQ. Some clones are missing from TCRdb's copy, which holds only in-frame ones; the method was immunoSEQ multiplex PCR. This sample has roughly 99,000 clones, with roughly 86% found just once. The specimen comprised unstimulated CD4+ T cells sorted from spleen or lymph node cells, sampled before transplant. The TCR originated in a human donor who was the organ donor for an intestinal transplant. The J gene is TRBJ2-7, the V gene TRBV5-1, with D hard to call. For the CDR3, the DNA is TGCGCCAGCAGCTACGAGCAGTACTTC. Residues: CASSYEQYF.